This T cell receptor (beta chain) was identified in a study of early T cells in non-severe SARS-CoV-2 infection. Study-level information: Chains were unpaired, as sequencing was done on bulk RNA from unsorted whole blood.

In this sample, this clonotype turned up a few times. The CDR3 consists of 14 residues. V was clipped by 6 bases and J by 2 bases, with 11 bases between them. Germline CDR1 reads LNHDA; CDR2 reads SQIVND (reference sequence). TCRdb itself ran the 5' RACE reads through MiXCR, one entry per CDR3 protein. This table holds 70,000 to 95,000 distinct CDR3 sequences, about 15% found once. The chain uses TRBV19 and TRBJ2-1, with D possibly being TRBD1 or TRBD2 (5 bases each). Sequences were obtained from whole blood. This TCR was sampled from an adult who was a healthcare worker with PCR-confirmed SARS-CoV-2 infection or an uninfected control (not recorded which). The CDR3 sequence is CASRVSGPYNEQFF. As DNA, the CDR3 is TGTGCCAGTAGGGTGTCGGGGCCCTACAATGAGCAGTTCTTC.